One and the same sample provided the 10 T cell receptor beta chains below, sequenced in a study of CD8+ T cells in alopecia areata (dated by TCRdb to the late 2010s). Receptors were amplified or captured by the immunoSEQ multiplex PCR assay. To provide template for TCR sequencing, every sample had RNA extracted and reverse transcribed into cDNA. Entries here come from immuneACCESS through TCRdb and include only in-frame sequences with V and J called. Some clones fail to appear in such tables; in the studies checked, an unresolved V gene covers under half of the shortfall, and the cause of the remainder is unknown. For this sample, 250,000 or so clones appear and none is a singleton. The leading ten clones occupy roughly 1.2% of the sample. Cells from mouse cutaneous lymph nodes were pooled, stained for CD4, CD8alpha, NKG2D, NKG2ACE and other markers, and then sorted on a BD Influx. The sequenced sample was CD4+ T cells sorted from a lymph node. All receptors come from a C3H/HeJ mouse with alopecia areata. Mice belonging to this strain carry MHC haplotype H2-k.

A word on this clone: The germline and genes are mouse ones. The CDR3 end is not reached by the read, which stops 3 residues before it; the germline J gene fills it in. The chain links TRBV13-1 to TRBJ1-6, with TRBD1 as a possible D gene (6 bases). TRBJ1-6 has ORF status, its function being uncertain. Germline V lookup: CDR1 NSHNY, CDR2 SYGAGN. This CDR3 has 12 residues. CDR3: CASSDVRGPLYF. The CDR3 bases that were read are TGTGCCAGCAGTGATGTCAGGGGACCC.

This clone was seen a handful of times. The gene symbols are mouse symbols. The read ends 4 residues before the CDR3 terminus; that terminus is restored from the germline J gene. The chain carries TRBV19 and TRBJ2-3, with a possible D match to TRBD1 (7 bases). Germline CDR1 FNHDT, CDR2 SITEND (reference sequence). V was shortened by 6 bases and J by 3 bases, with 11 bases between the two germline ends. The CDR3 has 13 amino acids. CDR3 sequence: CASKKGAAETLYF. The covered CDR3 bases are TGTGCCAGCAAAAAGGGGGCGGCAGAA.

A note on this clone: Each gene name is a mouse one. Incomplete CDR3 DNA: TGTGCTAGCAGTAGAGATCGGGGGGCCCGTGCAGAA. It codes for CASSRDRGARAE. The entire CDR3 protein reads CASSRDRGARAETLYF. This chain links TRBV17 with TRBJ2-3; maybe TRBD2 (7 bases). The missing CDR3 end, 4 residues past where the read stops, is filled in from the germline J gene. The germline V and J ends were trimmed by 0 bases and 1 base, with 11 bases remaining between them. Per the germline V gene, CDR1 is MNHDT and CDR2 is YYDKIL. The CDR3 length is 16 residues. Variable domain in full (rest from reference TRBV17 and TRBJ2-3): DTTVKQNPRYKLARVGKPVNLICSQTMNHDTMYWYQKKPNQAPKLLLFYYDKILNREADTFEKFQSSRPNNSFCSLYIGSAGLEYSAMYLCASSRDRGARAETLYFGSGTRLTVL.

In regard to this clone: These gene names are mouse names. The sequence runs out 4 residues before the end of the CDR3; the remainder is reconstructed from the germline J gene. The rearrangement joins TRBV13-1 to TRBJ2-3; D is perhaps TRBD1 (6 bases). The length of the CDR3 is 17 residues. The V gene's germline CDR1 is NSHNY and CDR2 SYGAGN. V dropped 0 bases and J dropped 0 bases, with 14 bases sitting between them. CDR3 protein: CASSDALTGFSAETLYF. The part of the CDR3 DNA that was read is TGTGCCAGCAGTGATGCTCTCACAGGGTTTAGTGCAGAA.

This clone has just a few counts. Genes here carry mouse names. The observed sequence ends 4 residues before the CDR3 terminus, with the missing tail filled in from the germline J gene. J is TRBJ2-5 and V is TRBV1; 11 bases are a match to TRBD1. CDR3 length: 15 residues. CDR1 and CDR2 from the germline V gene are NSQYPW and LRSPGD (reference sequence). Partial CDR3 DNA: TGCACCTGCAGTCCCCGGACAGGGGGCGAGGAC. Translation gives CTCSPRTGGED. The entire CDR3 is CTCSPRTGGEDTQYF. Filled out from reference TRBV1 and TRBJ2-5, the complete variable domain reads VTLLEQNPRWRLVPRGQAVNLRCILKNSQYPWMSWYQQDLQKQLQWLFTLRSPGDKEVKSLPGADYLATRVTDTELRLQVANMSQGRTLYCTCSPRTGGEDTQYFGPGTRLLVL.

Comments on this clone: The genes are named according to mouse. The read gets to within 4 residues of the CDR3 end, and the germline J gene fills in the rest. This chain uses TRBV19 with TRBJ2-3, with D uncertain. The germline V gene encodes CDR1 FNHDT and CDR2 SITEND (reference sequence). CDR3 length: 13 amino acids. CDR3 amino acids: CASSIEAGETLYF. The part of the CDR3 DNA that was read is TGTGCCAGCAGTATAGAAGCAGGAGAA.

As to this clone: The germline and genes are mouse ones. The sequence runs out 3 residues before the end of the CDR3; the remainder is reconstructed from the germline J gene. The V gene is TRBV1, the J gene TRBJ1-6; 7 bases align to TRBD1. TRBJ1-6 is assigned to the ORF class and has an uncertain function. V dropped 1 base and J dropped 0; count of bases not matched to a gene: 3. In germline, CDR1 is NSQYPW, CDR2 LRSPGD (reference sequence). The CDR3 runs to 17 residues. The sequenced part of the CDR3 DNA is TGCACCTGCAGTGCAGGGCAGGGGGATTCCTATAATTCGCCC. As protein: CTCSAGQGDSYNSP. In full, the CDR3 is CTCSAGQGDSYNSPLYF.

This clone was detected only a few times. Germline and genes: mouse. The CDR3: CASSRDRDHSDYTF. The sequenced part of the CDR3 DNA is TGTGCCAGCAGTAGGGACAGGGATCACTCC. V usage is TRBV19 and J usage is TRBJ1-2; the match to TRBD1 covers 9 bases. The read comes to an end 4 residues before the CDR3 does, leaving the germline J gene to fill in the end. Trimming at V came to 3 bases and at J to 3 bases, leaving 3 bases not matched to a gene. Germline lookup yields CDR1 FNHDT and CDR2 SITEND (reference sequence). The CDR3 has 14 residues.

A word on this clone: Gene labels here are mouse ones. The CDR3 end is not reached by the read, which stops 4 residues before it; the germline J gene fills it in. The V and J genes are TRBV13-1 and TRBJ2-5, with 7 bases fitting TRBD2. CDR1 NSHNY and CDR2 SYGAGN come from the germline V gene. The trim removed 5 bases at V and 0 bases at J, leaving 9 bases unmatched. The CDR3 sequence is 16 residues long. CDR3 residues: CASSKPLGVNQDTQYF. CDR3 bases read: TGTGCCAGCAGCAAACCCCTGGGGGTTAACCAAGAC.

This clone was counted a few times. Mouse germline and gene names are used. Read coverage stops 4 residues before the CDR3 terminus; the germline J gene supplies the remainder. This CDR3 is also generated by other DNA sequences in the sample. This sequence joins TRBV13-1 and TRBJ2-5; 8 bases fit TRBD2. The CDR3 loop spans 14 amino acids. CDR1 is NSHNY, CDR2 SYGAGN, per germline. The CDR3 sequence: CASSDALGEDTQYF. The sequenced CDR3 bases are TGTGCCAGCAGTGATGCACTGGGGGAAGAC.